The 26 T cell receptor beta chains in this list originate from one sample, sequenced in a study of blood T cell repertoires in COVID-19. The assay was immunoSEQ multiplex PCR, and TCRdb's table has in-frame clones only and misses some. Found here are tens of thousands of clones, roughly 89% of them singletons; the top ten hold 3% to 4.5%. The sample was peripheral blood. The receptors come from a man aged 40-55 years with COVID-19, enrolled during active disease.

CDR3 sequence: CASSLLEGSTIYF. The CDR3 DNA reads TGTGCCAGCAGCTTGCTCGAGGGTTCGACCATATATTTT. The V gene is TRBV5-6, the J gene TRBJ1-3; D unresolved. The V end was cut by 1 base, the J end by 10 bases, with 12 bases between. CDR3 length: 13 residues. Germline CDR1 is SGHDT and CDR2 is YYEEEE. Looking up the rest from reference TRBV5-6 and TRBJ1-3 gives the full variable domain: DAGVTQSPTHLIKTRGQQVTLRCSPKSGHDTVSWYQQALGQGPQFIFQYYEEEERQRGNFPDRFSGHQFPNYSSELNVNALLLGDSALYLCASSLLEGSTIYFGEGSWLTVV.

The chain has TRBV5-8 and TRBJ2-7; perhaps TRBD1 as D (5 bases). Germline assignment: CDR1 SGHTS and CDR2 YDEGEE. The V and J ends lost 1 base and 3 bases respectively, with 14 bases between them. The CDR3 totals 15 residues. CDR3 bases: TGTGCCAGCAGCTTGTTGGGGCCCCCGCACTACGAGCAGTACTTC. Residues: CASSLLGPPHYEQYF.

The CDR3 loop reads CASSSPGQGDSPLHF. Written as DNA, the CDR3 is TGTGCCAGCAGCTCCCCGGGACAGGGGGATTCACCCCTCCACTTT. The genes are TRBV28 and TRBJ1-6; 11 nucleotides align to TRBD1. The CDR3 runs to 15 residues. In germline, CDR1 is MDHEN, CDR2 SYDVKM. The V segment lost 6 bases and the J segment 8 bases; nucleotides outside the gene matches: 6.

The chain has TRBV27 and TRBJ2-1, with 8 bases fitting TRBD2. This CDR3 spans 17 amino acids. Germline V gene lookup returns CDR1 MNHEY and CDR2 SMNVEV (reference sequence). V lost 1 base to trimming and J lost 0 bases; unmatched junction nucleotides: 5. This CDR3 is CASSLFSAGGSYNEQFF. The CDR3 region has the DNA TGTGCCAGCAGTTTATTTTCGGCGGGAGGCTCCTACAATGAGCAGTTCTTC.

The genes are TRBV5-4 and TRBJ2-7; D perhaps matches TRBD1 (5 bases). The CDR3 has 13 residues. Trimming took 1 base from V and 1 from J, leaving 6 bases between them. CDR1 is SGHNT, CDR2 YYREEE, per germline (reference sequence). This chain's CDR3 is CASSLYRSYEQYF. CDR3 nucleotide sequence: TGTGCCAGCAGCTTGTACAGGTCCTACGAGCAGTACTTC.

The chain links TRBV24-1 to TRBJ2-5; 7 bases align to TRBD2. Trimming removed 4 bases from V and 4 bases from J; junction bases left unmatched: 5. This CDR3 is built from 14 residues. Germline CDR1 and CDR2: KGHDR and SFDVKD. The CDR3 sequence is CATSDTSGAETQYF. CDR3 bases: TGTGCCACCAGTGACACGAGCGGGGCAGAGACCCAGTACTTC.

The chain joins TRBV6-1 to TRBJ2-3; TRBD2 matches at 16 bases. The CDR3 runs 18 residues. CDR1 is MNHNS, CDR2 SASEGT, per germline. Trimming took 2 bases from V and 3 from J; bases not matched to a gene: 5. CDR3 DNA sequence: TGTGCCAGCAGTGAACCGGGACTAGCGGGAGGGTTAACAGATACGCAGTATTTT. Its translation is CASSEPGLAGGLTDTQYF.

The chain joins TRBV3-1 (or the pseudogene TRBV3-2) to TRBJ1-1, with a possible D match to TRBD1 (6 bases). Between the trimmed V and J ends, which lost 4 bases and 7 bases, there was a span of 7 bases. The CDR3 is 11 residues long. Germline V gene sequence: CDR1 LGHDT, CDR2 YNNKEL (reference sequence). The CDR3 coding sequence is TGTGCCAGCAGCCTACAGGGTGAAGCTTTCTTT. Amino acids: CASSLQGEAFF.

This sequence joins TRBV19 and TRBJ1-5, with D maybe TRBD1 (6 bases). Trimming cost V 4 bases and J 0 bases, with 7 bases left between them. This CDR3 contains 14 residues. CDR1 LNHDA and CDR2 SQIVND come from the germline V gene (reference sequence). The CDR3 protein is CASSNRVSNQPQHF. DNA of the CDR3: TGTGCCAGTAGTAACAGGGTTAGCAATCAGCCCCAGCATTTT.

The chain recombines TRBV6-5 with TRBJ1-2; D is ambiguous. There are 14 residues in the CDR3. Trimming took off 8 bases at V and 3 bases at J, with 16 bases between the two ends. Germline CDR1 MNHEY, CDR2 SVGAGI. CDR3 coding DNA: TGTGCCAGCTTAGGTTCTACAGAGTACTATGGCTACACCTTC. It encodes CASLGSTEYYGYTF.

This chain joins TRBV19 and TRBJ1-2; possibly TRBD1 for D (6 bases). The CDR3 sequence is 14 residues long. Germline lookup yields CDR1 LNHDA and CDR2 SQIVND (reference sequence). The V gene lost 6 bases and the J gene lost 7 bases, with 18 bases spanning the gap. The CDR3 reads CASSPTGPVGGYTF. The CDR3 DNA follows: TGTGCCAGTAGCCCTACAGGGCCCGTAGGTGGCTACACCTTC.

CDR3 DNA: TGTGCCAGCAGTTTGATGGGGGGTGGGACTGAAGCTTTCTTT. As protein: CASSLMGGGTEAFF. This chain uses TRBV28 with TRBJ1-1; a possible D gene is TRBD1 (5 bases). CDR1 is MDHEN, CDR2 SYDVKM, per germline. Trimming removed 3 bases at V and 5 bases at J, with 13 bases between. The CDR3 covers 14 residues.

The chain carries TRBV2 and TRBJ1-2; 11 bases are a match to TRBD1. This CDR3 region has 13 residues. V shed 6 bases, J shed 8 bases, and the junction held 5 bases outside the gene matches. Germline assignment: CDR1 SNHLY and CDR2 FYNNEI. DNA of the CDR3: TGTGCCAGCAGGGGACAGGGGGGAAAGGGCTACACCTTC. Protein: CASRGQGGKGYTF.

The chain joins TRBV9 to TRBJ1-3; D is undetermined. Germline V gene sequence: CDR1 SGDLS, CDR2 YYNGEE. The CDR3 runs 14 residues. V was trimmed by 3 bases and J by 3 bases, leaving 10 bases between them. The CDR3 protein is CASSAGFGGNTIYF. The CDR3 DNA reads TGTGCCAGCAGCGCGGGGTTTGGTGGAAACACCATATATTTT.

J is TRBJ2-7 and V is TRBV5-1; D is unresolved. Trimming removed 0 bases at V and 2 bases at J, with 9 bases between. The CDR3 runs to 14 residues. CDR1 is SGHRS, CDR2 YFSETQ, per germline. The CDR3 region has the DNA TGCGCCAGCAGCTTGGAGTTCGGTGCCTACGAGCAGTACTTC. Amino acid sequence: CASSLEFGAYEQYF.

The chain carries TRBV4-2 and TRBJ1-3; 8 bases align to TRBD1. Germline assignment: CDR1 LGHNA and CDR2 YNFKEQ. This CDR3 spans 17 amino acids. Losses at the gene ends were 0 bases for V and 5 bases for J; bases not matched to a gene: 9. The CDR3 DNA sequence: TGTGCCAGCAGCCAAGATCGGGCCTGGACAGGGAGAAACACCATATATTTT. The encoded protein is CASSQDRAWTGRNTIYF.

The rearrangement links TRBV19 to TRBJ1-5; 8 positions agree with TRBD1. The J segment lost 3 bases and the V segment lost 5 bases, leaving 6 bases of the junction unmatched. The germline CDR1 and CDR2 sequences are LNHDA and SQIVND (reference sequence). This CDR3 spans 15 amino acids. The CDR3 DNA sequence: TGTGCCAGTAGTGTTGGGACAGGACACAATCAGCCCCAGCATTTT. As protein: CASSVGTGHNQPQHF. The full variable domain, with the rest looked up from reference TRBV19 and TRBJ1-5, is DGGITQSPKYLFRKEGQNVTLSCEQNLNHDAMYWYRQDPGQGLRLIYYSQIVNDFQKGDIAEGYSVSREKKESFPLTVTSAQKNPTAFYLCASSVGTGHNQPQHFGDGTRLSIL.

The CDR3 reads CASSLEWGGMAQYF. In DNA form, the CDR3 reads TGTGCCAGCAGCTTGGAGTGGGGGGGGATGGCGCAGTATTTT. This chain uses TRBV5-5 with TRBJ2-3; 7 bases align to TRBD2. The V segment lost 0 bases and the J segment 10 bases; nucleotides outside the gene matches: 8. CDR1 is SGHKS and CDR2 is YYEKEE in the germline V gene (reference sequence). The CDR3 is 14 residues long.

J is TRBJ2-7 and V is TRBV2; D not resolved. CDR3 size: 14 residues. Germline loops: CDR1 SNHLY, CDR2 FYNNEI. V shed 2 bases and J shed 6 bases, with 14 bases lying between them. In DNA form, the CDR3 reads TGTGCCAGCAGTGAAACGACGCAGGTTACCGAGCAGTACTTC. Its protein is CASSETTQVTEQYF.

V is TRBV19 and J is TRBJ2-3; D is ambiguous. Germline V CDR1 and CDR2: LNHDA, SQIVND (reference sequence). The V end lost 3 bases, the J end lost 0 bases, and 7 bases lay between the germline ends. The length of the CDR3 is 14 residues. CDR3 amino acids: CASSMRRSTDTQYF. In DNA form, the CDR3 reads TGTGCCAGTAGTATGAGGCGTAGCACAGATACGCAGTATTTT.

The J gene is TRBJ1-1, the V gene TRBV2, with D possibly being TRBD1 (5 bases). The ends were cut back, 6 bases at V and 2 bases at J, with 16 bases in the middle. From germline, CDR1 is SNHLY and CDR2 FYNNEI. This CDR3 region has 15 residues. The CDR3 DNA is TGTGCCAGCAGCGCCGGGGGGTCGGGAAACACTGAAGCTTTCTTT. This codes for CASSAGGSGNTEAFF.

Of note for this clone: Because the CDR3 is missing its conserved closing phenylalanine or tryptophan, this is likely a read error. It is unclear where the CDR3 begins or ends on the DNA, so no DNA is shown, and the CDR3 is as TCRdb lists it. The V gene is TRBV7-9, the J gene TRBJ1-2; TRBD1 is the table's D call, not checked against the DNA. The CDR3 is 12 amino acids in total, end residues counted. Germline V gives CDR1 SEHNR, CDR2 FQNEAQ (reference sequence). CDR3 amino acids: CASSSSDRGHLI.

The V and J genes are TRBV27 and TRBJ2-1, with TRBD1 matching over 10 bases. Germline trimming cut 5 bases from V and 3 bases from J; bases unmatched to any gene: 4. CDR1 is MNHEY and CDR2 is SMNVEV in the germline V gene (reference sequence). The CDR3 length is 15 residues. CDR3 region: CASSPDRGNYNEQFF. CDR3 DNA sequence: TGTGCCAGCAGTCCGGACAGGGGGAACTACAATGAGCAGTTCTTC.

The V call is TRBV25-1, the J call TRBJ1-3; TRBD1 matches at 8 bases. The CDR3 covers 15 residues. Looked up from germline, CDR1 is MGHDK and CDR2 is SYGVNS. Trimming cost V 2 bases and J 2 bases; bases outside gene matches: 2. CDR3 nucleotide sequence: TGTGCCAGCAGTGAAGCCAGGGGGCCTGGAAACACCATATATTTT. This codes for CASSEARGPGNTIYF.

V gene TRBV29-1 combines with J gene TRBJ1-2, with D maybe TRBD1 (6 bases). CDR1 SQVTM and CDR2 ANQGSEA come from the germline V gene. Trimming took 3 bases from V and 0 from J, leaving 26 bases between them. This CDR3 has 19 amino acids. The CDR3 here is CSVDRVPGTPNTPNYGYTF. The CDR3 nucleotides read TGCAGCGTTGACAGGGTCCCCGGGACACCAAACACCCCTAACTATGGCTACACCTTC.

The V and J genes are TRBV4-1 and TRBJ1-3; D gene uncertain. V lost 0 bases and J 8 bases, leaving 14 bases between the germline ends. Germline V gene sequence: CDR1 MGHRA, CDR2 YSYEKL. CDR3 size: 15 residues. Here the CDR3 reads CASSQESQSWYTIYF. For the CDR3, the DNA is TGCGCCAGCAGCCAAGAATCACAGAGTTGGTACACCATATATTTT.